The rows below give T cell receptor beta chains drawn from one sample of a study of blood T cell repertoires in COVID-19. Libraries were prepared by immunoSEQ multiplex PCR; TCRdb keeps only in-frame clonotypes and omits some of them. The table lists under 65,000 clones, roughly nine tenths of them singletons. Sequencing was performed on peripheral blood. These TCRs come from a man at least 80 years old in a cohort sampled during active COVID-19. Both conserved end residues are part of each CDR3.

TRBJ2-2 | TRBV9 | CASSVGPMDRAGTGELFF
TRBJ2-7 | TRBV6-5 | CASSYVADLSSYEQYF
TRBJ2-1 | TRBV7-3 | CASSSVPSPQGSEQFF
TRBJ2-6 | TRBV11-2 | CASSAAGAGANVLTF
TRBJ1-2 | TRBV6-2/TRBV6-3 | CASSYSPQYGYTF
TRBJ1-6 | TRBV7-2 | CASSLETGSSYNSPLHF
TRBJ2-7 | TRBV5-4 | CASSPGAGSILGGEQYF
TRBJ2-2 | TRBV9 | CASSVSPSGRGSGELFF
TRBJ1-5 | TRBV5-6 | CASSLGRGNNQPQHF
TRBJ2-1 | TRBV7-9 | CASSPGTGSSYNEQFF